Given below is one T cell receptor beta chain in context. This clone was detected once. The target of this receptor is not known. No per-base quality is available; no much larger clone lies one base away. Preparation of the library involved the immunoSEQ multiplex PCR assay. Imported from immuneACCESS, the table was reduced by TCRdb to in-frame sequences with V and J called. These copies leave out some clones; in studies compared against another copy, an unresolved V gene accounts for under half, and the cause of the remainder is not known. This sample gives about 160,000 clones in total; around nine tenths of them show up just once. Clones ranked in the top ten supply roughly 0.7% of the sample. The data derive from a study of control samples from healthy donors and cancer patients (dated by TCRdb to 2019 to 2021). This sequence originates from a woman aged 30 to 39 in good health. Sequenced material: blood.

CDR3 protein: CASSQGPTGGLVHEQYF. At the DNA level, the sequence is TGCGCCAGCAGCCAGGGGCCTACAGGGGGCCTGGTCCACGAGCAGTACTTC. This chain is built from TRBV4-1 and TRBJ2-7; TRBD1 fits 9 bases in the junction. Trimmed from V: 3 bases; trimmed from J: 5 bases; junction bases lacking a gene match: 14. The germline V gene provides CDR1 MGHRA and CDR2 YSYEKL. Spanning cysteine to phenylalanine, the CDR3 consists of 17 amino acids. Of all the DNA, just the CDR3 is kept, 51 bases in frame from base 1.